This TCR beta chain came from a study of T cells in Graves' hyperthyroidism and ophthalmopathy. General observations from the study: Ophthalmopathy got predicted by the model a median around 6.6 months before its onset.

Together with thyroid ultrasound, orbital computed tomography, serum thyroxine and TRAb, clinical symptoms were used for diagnoses. RNA transcripts gave rise to amplified TCR beta CDR3 regions. The HTBI set primed first-round TCR CDR3 RT-PCR. TCRdb re-called the multiplex PCR reads with MiXCR, one entry per CDR3 protein. Of roughly 520,000 distinct CDR3 sequences in the sample, less than 25% were seen once. V gave up 4 bases and J gave up 6 bases; unmatched junction bases: 5. The CDR3 extends over 15 amino acids. CDR1 SGHTA and CDR2 FQGNSA come from the germline V gene. About this clonotype: The antigen remains unidentified.

The rearrangement uses TRBV7-2 and TRBJ2-7; 14 bases align to TRBD2. Material: blood. The clonotype comes from a woman in her 30s with Graves' ophthalmopathy. In nucleotides, the CDR3 is TGTGCCAGCAGCTCCACCGGGACTAGCGGGGGCGAGCAGTACTTC. It yields the protein CASSSTGTSGGEQYF.